This T cell receptor beta chain came from a study of T cell responses to AZD1222 COVID-19 vaccine (dated by TCRdb to 2020 to 2023). In the study overall: Because spike-specific TCR depth and breadth did not differ between the two schedules, AZD1222 recipients who got a second dose at roughly 4 weeks were pooled with those who got a second dose at roughly 12 weeks. A total of just over 230 trial participants underwent TCR sequencing, of whom roughly 210 received two doses of AZD1222 and some 25 received two doses of the MenACWY control vaccine. Trial participants were enrolled by age into subgroups of 18-55, 56-69 and 70-plus years, and around 150, 28 and 57 TCR-sequenced participants, respectively, were included in these subgroups.

Findings and caveats that apply to the study as a whole: The vaccine-associated CD4 TCRs covered the entire spike protein, and the dominant responses fell in regions 160-218 and 743-854. Epitopes outside the regions mutated in the B.1.351 and B.1.1.7 variants were reportedly recognized by nearly half of the unique spike-specific TCRs. No day 14 peak-response samples were available, so repertoires were characterized only after the peak T cell response. After two AZD1222 doses, spike-specific TCR breadth and depth were significantly higher than at day 0 and than in MenACWY recipients. Conclusions about previously exposed vaccinees are limited because only five to seven AZD1222 recipients were SARS-CoV-2 seropositive at baseline. Participants were mostly white British, with more females than males. The authors suggested clonal diversity may have been underestimated. The 56-69-year group was small, and its depth increase did not reach significance, likely because of low power.

The sample's time point label, decoded: baseline before first vaccination. Vaccinee samples came from UK trials COV001 and COV002, including a single-blind randomized controlled phase 2/3 trial of AZD1222 (ChAdOx1 nCoV-19) in healthy adults. Trial participant PBMC samples were collected at day 0 and day 28 after the second dose for TCRbeta chain sequencing. This clone occurred a few times. Its antigen is currently not known. No base quality information exists; no much larger clone differs at one position. The CDR3 regions of human TCRbeta chains were subjected to immunosequencing. Regarding the original processing steps: Repertoire TCRs were checked for matches against a reference library of SARS-CoV-2-specific TCRs that had been generated using the MIRA antigen-specificity platform. Breadth was defined as the fraction of unique TCRs that were SARS-CoV-2-associated, and depth was defined as the fraction of total T cells that were SARS-CoV-2-associated. Using the MIRA data, each spike-specific TCR was mapped to the spike region that the TCR reacts to and placed in a CD4 or CD8 class. Log10-transformed breadth and depth values were compared by one-way ANOVA with Sidak's multiple comparisons tests. This is the immuneACCESS table as TCRdb keeps it, with only in-frame sequences that have V and J called. A part of the clones is gone; compared with another copy, unresolved V genes explain less than half, and the rest is unexplained. The V and J calls and clone size come from that table; D and trimming were worked out from the DNA. Within this sample are about 100,000 clones, with roughly nine tenths of them counted one time only. The ten largest clones represent over 15% of the sample.

From a lookup of the germline V gene, CDR1 and CDR2 are SGHVS and FQNEAQ. The V and J ends are trimmed by 3 bases and 0 bases, leaving 9 bases between them. The CDR3 numbers 14 residues from cysteine through phenylalanine. The only DNA kept is the CDR3, 42 bases in frame from the first base. The receptor was isolated from an adult in good health. The chain was built from TRBV7-8 and TRBJ2-7; TRBD1 could be the D gene, as 6 bases match. The sample consisted of peripheral blood, taken on day 0 of AZD1222 vaccination. CDR3 sequence: CASSFGQSSYEQYF. The bases are TGTGCCAGCAGCTTCGGACAGAGCTCCTACGAGCAGTACTTC.